The following is a TCR beta chain sequence with its context. In its sample, this clonotype was seen once. Its antigen is currently not known. This could be a read error, since a much larger clone is one nucleotide away. These data originate in a study of T cells in Graves' hyperthyroidism and ophthalmopathy (dated by TCRdb to between 2017 and 2020). Broadly, across the study: To identify TCR V-J signatures that set the groups apart, the researchers used a discovery cohort of 100 patients, made up of 43 with Graves' ophthalmopathy and 57 with stable Graves' hyperthyroidism. Whether ophthalmopathy could be predicted prospectively was tested in an independent validation cohort made up of about 18 hyperthyroidism patients plus 17 patients who later progressed to ophthalmopathy. TCR Vbeta CDR3 sequencing of 135 peripheral blood samples (approximately 44 ophthalmopathy, approximately 80 hyperthyroidism and around 17 progressor patients) is reported in the paper. After sampling, hyperthyroidism patients received methimazole starting at 30 mg daily, and ophthalmopathy patients received high-dose intravenous methylprednisolone. The study also compared thyroid tissue and blood T-cell repertoires from about six Graves' hyperthyroidism patients. The roughly 100 discovery patients were randomly divided into training and test sets at a 7:3 ratio.

Cut back by 2 bases and 4 bases, the V and J ends lie 11 bases apart. The CDR3, from cysteine to phenylalanine, totals 13 residues. Left in the record is the CDR3 DNA by itself, 39 bases read in frame from the first base. The germline V gene (reference sequence) sets CDR1 to DFQATT and CDR2 to SNEGSKA. Exclusion was applied to patients with uncontrolled infections, other autoimmune diseases, pregnancy or lactation. Diagnoses were established on the basis of clinical symptoms, serum thyroxine and TRAb, thyroid ultrasound, and orbital computed tomography. Total RNA was extracted using Trizol reagent, and RNA quality was assessed on an Agilent 2100 Bioanalyzer. Beyond this particular receptor, the publication reports: Ophthalmopathy was separated from stable hyperthyroidism by a 13 V-J signature model, with approximately 86% sensitivity and about 81% specificity obtained in cross-validation and 80%/75% obtained in testing. No statistical method was used to set the sample size in advance, and investigators knew the group allocation. Most expanded thyroid clonotypes (frequency above 0.001) were also detected in blood, a finding suggesting that blood repertoires may reflect thyroid immune responses. In validation, the model predicted progression to ophthalmopathy a median of roughly 6.5 months before onset, with roughly 70% sensitivity and just under 75% specificity.

The TCR beta CDR3 regions were amplified from the RNA transcripts. The TCR CDR3 was subjected to a first round of RT-PCR using the HTBI primer set and the Qiagen OneStep RT-PCR kit. Libraries were constructed in a second round of multiplex PCR, after which size selection and purification were performed. Libraries were sequenced paired-end with 100 bp reads on an Illumina HiSeq2000. The original methods were these. Raw data were processed with SOAPnuke, discarding reads with adapters, uncalled bases, mean Phred below 15, or no exact constant-primer or identifier match. COPE v1.2.5 was used to merge the high-quality paired reads, and each unique nucleotide sequence was defined as a clonotype. MiTCR v1.1 was used to align clonotypes to the IMGT TRBV, TRBD and TRBJ reference segments. The analysis included only V-J combinations with a frequency above 0.0001, which together covered approximately 99% of the repertoires. The TCS score was defined as the ratio of F50 (clonal expansion) to E x V (chaos), calculated using BLOSUM62-based TCRdist between CDR3 peptides within each V-J. Welch's t-statistics and random forest reduced around 510 V-J features to 13, which were used in a naive Bayes classifier (R e1071). Thyroid-blood repertoire similarity was quantified with the Morisita-Horn index. Using fastp trimming at Q25 and MiXCR clonotype assembly, TCRdb reanalyzed the public sequencing data and kept in-frame beta chains. For every CDR3 protein sequence, its rows merge into one entry that carries the most common genes and DNA. Clone size and V and J calls follow TCRdb, not the original study. A total of about 640,000 distinct CDR3 sequences appear in this sample, 45% of them only once. 6.5% to 9% of the sample is taken by the ten largest.

The specimen sequenced was peripheral blood or thyroid tissue (not recorded which). This chain joins TRBV20-1 to TRBJ1-1; matching of 5 bases hints at TRBD1 as the D gene. The receptor comes from an adult man with Graves' disease, either hyperthyroidism or ophthalmopathy (not recorded which). The nucleotides read TGCAGTGCTAGACAGGGCGGGATCACTGAAGCTTTCTTT. This translates into CSARQGGITEAFF.